Each of the 13 T cell receptor beta chains below was sequenced from the same sample in a study of blood T cell repertoires in COVID-19. The protocol was immunoSEQ multiplex PCR, while the TCRdb copy is restricted to in-frame clones and leaves out a portion. The sample consists of 220,000 or so clones, about 80% of them appearing once. The sample was peripheral blood. The receptors here all came from a woman in her 30s who had recovered from COVID-19.

The CDR3 bases are TGTGCCAGCAGCGGGACTAGCGGGAGGGGTGTCGCAGATACGCAGTATTTT. Translating it yields CASSGTSGRGVADTQYF. V and J are TRBV28 and TRBJ2-3; 16 bases line up with TRBD2. CDR3 length equals 17 residues. The V gene end was trimmed by 6 bases and the J gene end by 4 bases; junction bases not matched to a gene: 7. Looked up from germline, CDR1 is MDHEN and CDR2 is SYDVKM.

The chain recombines TRBV27 with TRBJ2-1; possibly TRBD2 for D (6 bases). Trimming removed 6 bases at V and 3 bases at J, with 15 bases between. Germline CDR1 and CDR2: MNHEY and SMNVEV (reference sequence). The CDR3 consists of 15 residues. The CDR3 DNA sequence: TGTGCCAGCAGATACACCGGGACTTTCTACAATGAGCAGTTCTTC. Amino acids: CASRYTGTFYNEQFF.

The rearrangement links TRBV9 to TRBJ1-3, with a tentative D call TRBD1 (6 bases). Looked up from germline, CDR1 is SGDLS and CDR2 is YYNGEE. V lost 0 bases and J 5 bases, leaving 15 bases between the germline ends. The CDR3 totals 16 residues. DNA for the CDR3: TGTGCCAGCAGCGTAGAAGGGCAGGGGACGCGAAACACCATATATTTT. As protein: CASSVEGQGTRNTIYF.

CDR3 sequence: CASSPFPGNTIYF. As DNA, the CDR3 is TGTGCCAGCAGCCCATTTCCTGGAAACACCATATATTTT. V gene TRBV3-1 (or the pseudogene TRBV3-2) combines with J gene TRBJ1-3; unclear D gene. The V and J ends lost 4 bases and 2 bases respectively, with 6 bases between them. This CDR3 region has 13 residues. The germline CDR1 and CDR2 sequences are LGHDT and YNNKEL (reference sequence).

The J gene is TRBJ2-1, the V gene TRBV30; 13 bases line up with TRBD2. This CDR3 spans 14 amino acids. V shed 0 bases, J shed 9 bases, and the junction held 2 bases outside the gene matches. Germline V gives CDR1 GTSNPN, CDR2 SVGIG (reference sequence). CDR3 loop: CAWSVGLAGAEQFF. Here the CDR3 DNA reads TGTGCCTGGAGTGTAGGACTAGCGGGAGCTGAGCAGTTCTTC.

This clone was recorded a few times. This chain uses TRBV6-5 with TRBJ2-7, with 7 bases fitting TRBD1. Germline V lookup: CDR1 MNHEY, CDR2 SVGAGI. This CDR3 has 12 residues. J gave up 3 bases and V 6 bases, and 2 bases lay outside the gene matches. This chain's CDR3 is CASRGQSYEQYF. CDR3 nucleotide sequence: TGTGCCAGCAGGGGACAGAGCTACGAGCAGTACTTC.

V and J are TRBV5-1 and TRBJ2-5; D possibly corresponds to TRBD2 (6 bases). The CDR3 length is 14 residues. CDR1 is SGHRS, CDR2 YFSETQ, per germline. Trimming took 0 bases from V and 4 from J, leaving 10 bases between them. As DNA, the CDR3 is TGCGCCAGCAGCTTGGCCGTGGGGGGAGAGACCCAGTACTTC. Translating gives CASSLAVGGETQYF.

This clone was found once. This chain connects TRBV2 to TRBJ1-6, with D possibly being TRBD1 (5 bases). This CDR3 is built from 15 residues. Between the trimmed V and J ends, which lost 2 bases and 7 bases, there was a span of 12 bases. Looked up from germline, CDR1 is SNHLY and CDR2 is FYNNEI. CDR3 DNA sequence: TGTGCCAGCAGTGAACAGGGTTTAGAGAATTCACCCCTCCACTTT. Amino acid sequence: CASSEQGLENSPLHF.

The CDR3 reads CASSYSRSTEAFF. CDR3 coding DNA: TGTGCCAGCAGTTACTCGAGAAGCACTGAAGCTTTCTTT. The chain uses TRBV6-5 and TRBJ1-1; D ambiguous. The CDR3 totals 13 residues. The germline V gene has CDR1 MNHEY and CDR2 SVGAGI. Trimming stripped 0 bases from V and 4 bases from J, with 6 bases between.

The chain employs TRBV11-3 and TRBJ1-1; D possibly corresponds to TRBD1 (6 bases). CDR3 length: 18 amino acids. Germline assignment: CDR1 SGHNT and CDR2 YENEEA. The germline V and J ends were trimmed by 0 bases and 7 bases, with 24 bases remaining between them. CDR3 residues: CASSLDWLWTEAGSEAFF. The CDR3 nucleotides are TGTGCCAGCAGCTTAGATTGGCTTTGGACAGAAGCGGGGAGTGAAGCTTTCTTT.

In nucleotides, the CDR3 is TGTGCCAGCAGCCGGACTAGTGGCTATGAGCAGTTCTTC. Residues: CASSRTSGYEQFF. The J gene is TRBJ2-1, the V gene TRBV5-6, with 7 bases fitting TRBD2. The V segment lost 4 bases and the J segment 8 bases; nucleotides outside the gene matches: 6. Germline CDR1 and CDR2: SGHDT and YYEEEE. This CDR3 has 13 residues.

This rearrangement joins TRBV6-5 to TRBJ1-4; possible D gene TRBD1, 5 bases. Germline V gives CDR1 MNHEY, CDR2 SVGAGI. The CDR3 sequence is 16 residues long. V lost 2 bases to trimming and J lost 6 bases, with 16 bases between them. This chain's CDR3 is CASSYRPRGLDEKLFF. In nucleotides, the CDR3 is TGTGCCAGCAGTTACCGTCCTAGGGGTTTGGATGAAAAACTGTTTTTT.

The chain recombines TRBV28 with TRBJ1-2; TRBD1 might be the D (6 bases). Trimming removed 2 bases from V and 8 bases from J, with 12 bases in between. Germline-derived CDR1 and CDR2 are MDHEN and SYDVKM. The CDR3 extends over 13 amino acids. Here the CDR3 DNA reads TGTGCCAGCAGTTTAGACGGGGGGCGAGGCTACACCTTC. Translating it yields CASSLDGGRGYTF.